This TCR beta chain is drawn from a study of cytomegalovirus exposure and HLA in healthy donors. Primers included in the PCR were 60 Vbeta and 13 Jbeta primers. Produced via immunoSEQ multiplex PCR; TCRdb's table is partial and in-frame only. The sample lists 200,000 or so clones, around four fifths seen once, with roughly 2.5% in the top ten. Germline loops: CDR1 SGHDN, CDR2 FVKESK. Trimming pared 3 bases from V and 7 bases from J, leaving 16 bases between. The CDR3 has 15 amino acids. This clone was seen a single time. The sequenced sample was PBMCs. This clonotype was obtained from a woman aged 40 to 50 in good health and CMV-seronegative. The chain combines TRBV14 with TRBJ1-5; no definite D call. CDR3 loop: CASSHWTTPGQPQHF. The CDR3 DNA follows: TGTGCCAGCAGCCATTGGACTACCCCGGGGCAGCCCCAGCATTTT.